These 13 T cell receptor beta chains originate from one sample sequenced in a study of blood T cell repertoires in COVID-19 (dated by TCRdb to 2020 to 2022). Library preparation was by the immunoSEQ multiplex PCR assay. In TCRdb, the immuneACCESS table is reduced to in-frame sequences with V and J assigned. These tables do not hold every clone; where another copy was compared, an unresolved V gene accounts for under half, and the others remain unexplained. This sample comprises about 200,000 clones, 70% to 85% of them detected only once. The leading ten clones occupy 6.9% of the sample. The specimen sequenced was peripheral blood. These receptors were taken from a human donor with acute or convalescent COVID-19. The donor label of this sample is uncertain.

The gene calls are TRBV30 and TRBJ1-2, with 9 positions matching TRBD1. The J segment lost 10 bases and the V segment lost 3 bases, leaving 9 bases of the junction unmatched. CDR3 size: 13 residues. Germline CDR1 GTSNPN, CDR2 SVGIG (reference sequence). Written as DNA, the CDR3 is TGTGCCTGGAGGGCTACAGGGGGCTTTGTCTACACCTTC. Translation: CAWRATGGFVYTF.

The V and J genes are TRBV11-2 and TRBJ2-1; D is possibly TRBD1 (6 bases). V was trimmed by 2 bases and J by 9 bases, leaving 14 bases between them. CDR1 and CDR2 from the germline V gene are SGHAT and FQNNGV. This CDR3 region has 14 residues. CDR3 coding DNA: TGTGCCAGCAGCTTAATTTTCGTAGGGGGTGAGCAGTTCTTC. Amino acid sequence: CASSLIFVGGEQFF.

The chain is built from TRBV28 and TRBJ1-4; D is unresolved. CDR3 length: 16 residues. V lost 7 bases and J lost 13, with 28 bases in between. The germline CDR1 and CDR2 sequences are MDHEN and SYDVKM. The CDR3 spells CASIPSTLGGSKRLFF. The CDR3 DNA follows: TGTGCCAGCATTCCTTCCACCCTTGGTGGTTCCAAGCGACTGTTTTTT.

The V and J genes are TRBV25-1 and TRBJ2-5, with D possibly TRBD2 on 6 matching bases. The germline V and J ends were trimmed by 6 bases and 4 bases, with 9 bases remaining between them. Germline V CDR1 and CDR2: MGHDK, SYGVNS. The CDR3 has 12 amino acids. This chain's CDR3 is CASRLGGETQYF. The CDR3 nucleotides read TGTGCCAGCAGGCTCGGGGGAGAGACCCAGTACTTC.

The rearrangement joins TRBV27 to TRBJ1-6, with D maybe TRBD1 (5 bases). V lost 5 bases and J 14 bases, leaving 22 bases between the germline ends. The length of the CDR3 is 15 residues. Germline lookup yields CDR1 MNHEY and CDR2 SMNVEV (reference sequence). CDR3 bases: TGTGCCAGCAGTCCCTGGACAAGAGTTGAGAAGGCCCTCCACTTT. Translated, it gives CASSPWTRVEKALHF.

This chain uses TRBV7-9 with TRBJ1-1, with a tentative D call TRBD1 (6 bases). There are 15 residues in the CDR3. With 0 bases removed from V and 5 bases from J, the gap between germline ends came to 13 bases. The germline CDR1 and CDR2 sequences are SEHNR and FQNEAQ (reference sequence). CDR3 amino acids: CASSLAMGARTEAFF. DNA for the CDR3: TGTGCCAGCAGCTTAGCGATGGGGGCGCGAACTGAAGCTTTCTTT.

This clone showed up just a few times. The chain joins TRBV3-1 (or the pseudogene TRBV3-2) to TRBJ1-6; weak D call: TRBD1 (6 bases). Trimming removed 5 bases from V and 7 bases from J, with 15 bases in between. Germline V gene sequence: CDR1 LGHDT, CDR2 YNNKEL (reference sequence). The CDR3 loop spans 15 amino acids. The CDR3 region is CASSSTGLGNSPLHF. DNA of the CDR3: TGTGCCAGCAGCTCCACAGGGTTGGGGAATTCACCCCTCCACTTT.

The chain links TRBV27 to TRBJ2-1, with D perhaps TRBD1 (6 bases). CDR3 length equals 14 residues. V dropped 5 bases and J dropped 8 bases, with 16 bases sitting between them. Germline V gives CDR1 MNHEY, CDR2 SMNVEV (reference sequence). In nucleotides, the CDR3 is TGTGCCAGCAGTCCCCAGAACAGGGCGCATGAGCAGTTCTTC. Protein product: CASSPQNRAHEQFF.

This chain uses TRBV13 with TRBJ2-7, with D unresolved. Trimming removed 2 bases at V and 5 bases at J, with 4 bases between. The CDR3 is 11 amino acids. Germline V gene sequence: CDR1 PRHDT, CDR2 FYEKMQ (reference sequence). The CDR3 loop is CASSLTDEQYF. In DNA, the CDR3 is TGTGCCAGCAGCTTAACGGACGAGCAGTACTTC.

The genes are TRBV11-3 and TRBJ2-3; 11 positions agree with TRBD1. Trimming took 5 bases from V and 5 from J; bases not matched to a gene: 3. This CDR3 has 14 amino acids. CDR1 and CDR2 from the germline V gene are SGHNT and YENEEA. The CDR3 here is CASSPGTGGDTQYF. In DNA, the CDR3 is TGTGCCAGCAGCCCAGGGACAGGGGGAGATACGCAGTATTTT.

This clone was seen more than once but under ten times. This chain uses TRBV7-9 with TRBJ2-2; 8 nucleotides agree with TRBD1. The CDR3 runs to 15 residues. Germline lookup yields CDR1 SEHNR and CDR2 FQNEAQ (reference sequence). V trimming: 6 bases; J trimming: 5 bases; junction bases outside the gene matches: 8. CDR3 loop: CASRPDRGRTGELFF. The CDR3 region has the DNA TGTGCCAGCAGGCCCGACAGGGGTCGAACCGGGGAGCTGTTTTTT.

The J gene is TRBJ1-3, the V gene TRBV12-5; D remains ambiguous. There are 15 residues in the CDR3. Trimming shortened V by 1 base and J by 0 bases, and 7 bases separated the two germline ends. CDR1 is LGHNT and CDR2 is FRNRAP in the germline V gene. The DNA for the CDR3 is TGTGCTAGTGGTTTGGCGGTTAGCTCTGGAAACACCATATATTTT. This gives the protein CASGLAVSSGNTIYF.

The rearrangement links TRBV27 to TRBJ2-1, with 9 bases lining up with TRBD2. The CDR3 has 14 amino acids. In germline, CDR1 is MNHEY, CDR2 SMNVEV (reference sequence). With 3 bases clipped from V and 4 bases from J, the junction kept 1 base outside the gene matches. CDR3 sequence (DNA): TGTGCCAGCAGTTTTAGCGGGGGTTACAATGAGCAGTTCTTC. Translated: CASSFSGGYNEQFF.